This passage covers 26 T cell receptor beta chains from one sample sequenced in a study of blood T cell repertoires in COVID-19. Measured with immunoSEQ multiplex PCR; TCRdb has only the in-frame clones, and not every one. This sample has around 45,000 clones; about 91% occur once, and the top ten carry less than 20%. The sequenced material came from peripheral blood. These receptors all come from a man in his fifties or sixties with active COVID-19.

In its sample, this clone was seen once. The V gene is TRBV6-5, the J gene TRBJ2-7, with 7 bases that match TRBD1. V trimming: 8 bases; J trimming: 2 bases; junction bases outside the gene matches: 6. Germline V gene sequence: CDR1 MNHEY, CDR2 SVGAGI. This CDR3 is built from 13 residues. CDR3 nucleotide sequence: TGTGCCAGCCTACGACAGGGTCCCTACGAGCAGTACTTC. It codes for CASLRQGPYEQYF.

The chain is built from TRBV7-2 and TRBJ2-5; weak D call: TRBD2 (5 bases). CDR3 size: 13 residues. CDR1 and CDR2 from the germline V gene are SGHTA and FQGNSA. V was pared by 3 bases and J by 3 bases, with 8 bases between. In DNA, the CDR3 is TGTGCCAGCAGCTTTTGGGGAGAAGAGACCCAGTACTTC. Protein sequence: CASSFWGEETQYF.

The chain joins TRBV7-8 to TRBJ2-7; 15 positions agree with TRBD2. Germline values: CDR1 SGHVS, CDR2 FQNEAQ. The CDR3 is 19 amino acids. Trimming at V came to 0 bases and at J to 1 base, leaving 7 bases not matched to a gene. The CDR3 bases are TGTGCCAGCAGCTTAGCACTGGGACTAGCGGGAGGTTTATCCTACGAGCAGTACTTC. Its protein is CASSLALGLAGGLSYEQYF.

This clone came up once. The chain carries TRBV27 and TRBJ2-7, with 7 nucleotides matching TRBD2. V shed 3 bases, J shed 3 bases, and the junction held 5 bases outside the gene matches. CDR3 length: 14 amino acids. Germline loops: CDR1 MNHEY, CDR2 SMNVEV (reference sequence). This CDR3 is CASSLGGDYYEQYF. CDR3 DNA sequence: TGTGCCAGCAGTTTGGGGGGGGACTACTACGAGCAGTACTTC.

The chain joins TRBV27 to TRBJ2-3, with D hard to call. CDR1 and CDR2 (germline): MNHEY, SMNVEV (reference sequence). The CDR3 consists of 14 residues. Trimming stripped 3 bases from V and 1 base from J, with 8 bases between. The CDR3 loop reads CASSFIPGTDTQYF. CDR3 coding DNA: TGTGCCAGCAGTTTTATCCCTGGCACAGATACGCAGTATTTT.

This clone was recorded a few times. V usage is TRBV5-1 and J usage is TRBJ2-1; no clear D gene. Germline V gene sequence: CDR1 SGHRS, CDR2 YFSETQ. V gave up 4 bases and J gave up 2 bases, with 13 bases separating them. The CDR3 has 15 amino acids. The CDR3 sequence: CASSPPAPAYNEQFF. The CDR3, as DNA: TGCGCCAGCAGCCCCCCCGCCCCGGCCTACAATGAGCAGTTCTTC.

The J gene is TRBJ1-2, the V gene TRBV19; tentative D call: TRBD1 (5 bases). This CDR3 comprises 15 residues. CDR1 is LNHDA, CDR2 SQIVND, per germline (reference sequence). V lost 2 bases to trimming and J lost 7 bases, with 17 bases between them. The CDR3 DNA reads TGTGCCAGTAGTATAAGAGGGCGGGACGGAGCTGGCTACACCTTC. It translates to CASSIRGRDGAGYTF.

The rearrangement joins TRBV29-1 to TRBJ1-1, with D tentatively TRBD1 (6 bases). The CDR3 length is 14 residues. The V and J ends lost 5 bases and 5 bases respectively, with 18 bases between them. Germline loops: CDR1 SQVTM, CDR2 ANQGSEA. The DNA of the CDR3 is TGCAGCGTTTACCAGCTGGGGGCCGGGACTGAAGCTTTCTTT. Translated: CSVYQLGAGTEAFF.

The sample holds a few counts of this clone. The chain links TRBV24-1 to TRBJ2-1; TRBD2 matches 11 bases. Trimming took 9 bases from V and 4 from J; bases not matched to a gene: 4. The CDR3 sequence is 14 residues long. The germline gives CDR1 KGHDR, CDR2 SFDVKD. CDR3 coding DNA: TGTGCCACCTCCCCTAGCGGGAGGTACAATGAGCAGTTCTTC. Translation gives CATSPSGRYNEQFF.

The J gene is TRBJ2-1, the V gene TRBV24-1; D is uncertain. Trimming shortened V by 3 bases and J by 4 bases, and 9 bases separated the two germline ends. The CDR3 sequence is 14 residues long. CDR1 is KGHDR and CDR2 is SFDVKD in the germline V gene. This CDR3 is CATSDGHTYNEQFF. The CDR3 nucleotides are TGTGCCACCAGTGATGGTCACACATACAATGAGCAGTTCTTC.

V is TRBV6-1 and J is TRBJ2-4, with D maybe TRBD2 (5 bases). Between the trimmed V and J ends, which lost 3 bases and 0 bases, there was a span of 12 bases. The germline gives CDR1 MNHNS, CDR2 SASEGT. CDR3 length equals 16 residues. Here the CDR3 reads CASSDWRQLAKNIQYF. Written as DNA, the CDR3 is TGTGCCAGCAGTGATTGGAGGCAACTAGCCAAAAACATTCAGTACTTC.

This clone came up a few times. The chain carries TRBV7-9 and TRBJ1-6; D possibly corresponds to TRBD1 (6 bases). The CDR3 is made up of 15 amino acids. V was pared by 2 bases and J by 6 bases, with 11 bases between. Germline values: CDR1 SEHNR, CDR2 FQNEAQ (reference sequence). CDR3 coding DNA: TGTGCCAGCAGCTTAACTTGGACAGCTAATTCACCCCTCCACTTT. This gives the protein CASSLTWTANSPLHF.

This chain joins TRBV5-1 and TRBJ2-6; D possibly corresponds to TRBD2 (5 bases). V was cut by 4 bases and J by 1 base, with 15 bases left in between. The CDR3 has 17 amino acids. CDR1 and CDR2 (germline): SGHRS, YFSETQ. CDR3 protein: CASSESRAGSGANVLTF. For the CDR3, the DNA is TGCGCCAGCAGCGAGAGTCGGGCGGGTTCTGGGGCCAACGTCCTGACTTTC.

The CDR3 is CASLGQGWFWPNQPQHF. Written as DNA, the CDR3 is TGTGCCAGCCTTGGACAGGGTTGGTTTTGGCCGAATCAGCCCCAGCATTTT. V usage is TRBV19 and J usage is TRBJ1-5; 8 nucleotides line up with TRBD1. CDR1 is LNHDA, CDR2 SQIVND, per germline (reference sequence). The CDR3 has 17 amino acids. J was trimmed by 4 bases and V by 9 bases; bases with no gene match: 17.

DNA for the CDR3: TGCGCCAGCAGCCACCCAGGGTCGGAGAACATTCAGTACTTC. It specifies CASSHPGSENIQYF. This chain links TRBV4-1 with TRBJ2-4, with D possibly TRBD1 on 5 matching bases. Trimming took 3 bases from V and 7 from J, leaving 13 bases between them. Germline V gene sequence: CDR1 MGHRA, CDR2 YSYEKL. CDR3 length: 14 amino acids.

The chain has TRBV7-9 and TRBJ1-2, with D possibly matching TRBD1 (5 bases). V was trimmed by 0 bases and J by 7 bases, leaving 9 bases between them. The CDR3 consists of 13 residues. Germline CDR1 is SEHNR and CDR2 is FQNEAQ (reference sequence). CDR3 sequence (DNA): TGTGCCAGCAGCTTAGCAGGGACTGGTGGCTACACCTTC. This codes for CASSLAGTGGYTF.

This sequence joins TRBV5-6 and TRBJ1-2; D may be TRBD1 (5 bases). The V end was cut by 0 bases, the J end by 6 bases, with 12 bases between. The CDR3 spans 14 residues. Germline V lookup: CDR1 SGHDT, CDR2 YYEEEE. The CDR3 protein is CASSLAGDHHGYTF. The CDR3 DNA follows: TGTGCCAGCAGCTTGGCGGGGGACCATCATGGCTACACCTTC. The whole variable domain, remainder taken from reference TRBV5-6 and TRBJ1-2, is DAGVTQSPTHLIKTRGQQVTLRCSPKSGHDTVSWYQQALGQGPQFIFQYYEEEERQRGNFPDRFSGHQFPNYSSELNVNALLLGDSALYLCASSLAGDHHGYTFGSGTRLTVV.

This clone was seen just once. CDR3 coding DNA: TGCGCCAGCAGTGCGTCCGGTACCGGGGAGCTGTTTTTT. Translated, it gives CASSASGTGELFF. The chain links TRBV10-1 to TRBJ2-2; D gene ambiguous. The V and J ends lost 4 bases and 5 bases respectively, with 8 bases between them. Germline lookup yields CDR1 WNHNN and CDR2 SYGVQD (reference sequence). This CDR3 is built from 13 residues.

In nucleotides, the CDR3 is TGTGCCAGTAGGGCCTCCGGACAGGGCCCCGGCTACACCTTC. It translates to CASRASGQGPGYTF. The rearrangement joins TRBV19 to TRBJ1-2; TRBD1 agrees at 8 bases. CDR1 and CDR2 (germline): LNHDA, SQIVND (reference sequence). The junction had 11 bases not matched to a gene; V was cut back by 6 bases and J by 8 bases. The CDR3 contains 14 residues.

This chain connects TRBV9 to TRBJ2-7; 9 bases match TRBD2. V lost 0 bases to trimming and J lost 2 bases; unmatched junction nucleotides: 3. The CDR3 has 15 amino acids. Germline V gene lookup returns CDR1 SGDLS and CDR2 YYNGEE. This CDR3 reads CASSVEGGGAYEQYF. In DNA form, the CDR3 reads TGTGCCAGCAGCGTAGAAGGCGGGGGGGCCTACGAGCAGTACTTC.

The chain couples TRBV28 to TRBJ2-7; the match to TRBD1 covers 9 bases. V lost 6 bases and J lost 3; bases outside the gene matches: 9. Germline CDR1 and CDR2: MDHEN and SYDVKM. CDR3 length: 15 residues. CDR3 region: CASRVGGQGDYEQYF. The CDR3 bases are TGTGCCAGCAGGGTGGGGGGACAGGGTGACTACGAGCAGTACTTC.

This clone appeared once. This chain joins TRBV9 and TRBJ1-1; 8 positions match TRBD1. The ends lost 2 bases at V and 1 base at J; junction bases unmatched: 4. The CDR3 length is 15 residues. From germline, CDR1 is SGDLS and CDR2 YYNGEE. The CDR3 DNA sequence: TGTGCCAGCAGCGTCCTGGGACAGGAGAACACTGAAGCTTTCTTT. The encoded protein is CASSVLGQENTEAFF.

In DNA, the CDR3 is TGTGCCAGCAGCCGCAACAGGGGAATCACCGGGGAGCTGTTTTTT. Translated, it gives CASSRNRGITGELFF. The rearrangement uses TRBV9 and TRBJ2-2; TRBD1 matches at 7 bases. This CDR3 is built from 15 residues. J gave up 4 bases and V 4 bases, and 7 bases lay outside the gene matches. Germline V gene data show CDR1 as SGDLS and CDR2 as YYNGEE. The full variable domain, rest sourced from reference TRBV9 and TRBJ2-2, is DSGVTQTPKHLITATGQRVTLRCSPRSGDLSVYWYQQSLDQGLQFLIQYYNGEERAKGNILERFSAQQFPDLHSELNLSSLELGDSALYFCASSRNRGITGELFFGEGSRLTVL.

The chain carries TRBV6-5 and TRBJ2-7, with 7 bases matching TRBD2. Germline V gene data show CDR1 as MNHEY and CDR2 as SVGAGI. With 8 bases clipped from V and 2 bases from J, the junction kept 6 bases outside the gene matches. The CDR3 sequence is 13 residues long. CDR3 residues: CASRRGVTYEQYF. Written as DNA, the CDR3 is TGTGCCAGCCGCCGGGGGGTGACCTACGAGCAGTACTTC.

The rearrangement uses TRBV27 and TRBJ2-1; TRBD2 matches at 7 bases. The germline V gene encodes CDR1 MNHEY and CDR2 SMNVEV (reference sequence). CDR3 length equals 16 residues. The trim removed 0 bases at V and 0 bases at J, leaving 2 bases unmatched. DNA of the CDR3: TGTGCCAGCAGTTTATCGGGACTAAGCTCCTACAATGAGCAGTTCTTC. Translation gives CASSLSGLSSYNEQFF.

The CDR3 DNA reads TGTGCCAGCAGTGACGGGACTAGCGGGGGGAACCTCCTGGAGACCCAGTACTTC. Translating gives CASSDGTSGGNLLETQYF. The rearrangement joins TRBV6-4 to TRBJ2-5, with 15 positions matching TRBD2. CDR3 size: 18 residues. Losses at the gene ends were 2 bases for V and 5 bases for J; bases not matched to a gene: 9. Germline values: CDR1 MRHNA, CDR2 SNTAGT.